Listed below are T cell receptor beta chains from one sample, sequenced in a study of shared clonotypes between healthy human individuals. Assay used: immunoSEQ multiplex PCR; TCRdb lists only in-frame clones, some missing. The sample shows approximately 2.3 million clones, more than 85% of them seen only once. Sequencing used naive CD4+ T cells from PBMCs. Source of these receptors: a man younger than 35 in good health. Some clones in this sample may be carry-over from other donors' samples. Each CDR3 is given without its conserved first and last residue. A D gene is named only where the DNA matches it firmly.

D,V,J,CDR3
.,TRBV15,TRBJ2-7,ATSNRVTTGEQY
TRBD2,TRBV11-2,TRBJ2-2,ASSWGEGSNTGELF
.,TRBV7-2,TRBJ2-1,ASSSPNSYNEQF
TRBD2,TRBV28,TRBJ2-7,ASSTSGKSSYEQY
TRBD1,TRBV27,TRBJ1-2,ASRRTGGQGYT
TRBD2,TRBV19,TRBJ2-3,ASSLAARGPDTQY
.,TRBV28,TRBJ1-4,ASSLGPQSFNEKLF
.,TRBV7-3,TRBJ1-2,ASSLGPGEQYGYT
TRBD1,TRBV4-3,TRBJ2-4,ASSQGEQGTKNIQY
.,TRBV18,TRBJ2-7,ASSPPGRYEQY
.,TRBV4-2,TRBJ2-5,ASSQVVSSQETQY
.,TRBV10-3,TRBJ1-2,AISDEREDYGYT
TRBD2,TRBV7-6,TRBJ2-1,ASSLTVAAGGTNEQF
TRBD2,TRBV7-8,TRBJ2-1,ASSLEWTSGIHYEQF
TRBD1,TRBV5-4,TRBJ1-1,ASSVGQVPNTEAF
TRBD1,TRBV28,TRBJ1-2,ASRRQGNYGYT
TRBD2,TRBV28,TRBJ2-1,ASSFASGRGRQF
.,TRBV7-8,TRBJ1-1,ASSLQVDTEAF
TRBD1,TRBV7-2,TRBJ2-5,ASSRGQGETQY
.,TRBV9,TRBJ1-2,ASSVMRDYGYT
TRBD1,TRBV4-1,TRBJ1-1,ASSRSRDSEAF
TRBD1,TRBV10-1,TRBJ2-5,ASSDSGTGTETQY
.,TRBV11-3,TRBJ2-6,ASSSGQSSGANVLT
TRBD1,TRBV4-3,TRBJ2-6,ASSQGQGSGANVLT
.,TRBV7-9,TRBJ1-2,ASSLAMGPPF
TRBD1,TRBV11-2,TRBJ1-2,ASSSGQEVNYGYT
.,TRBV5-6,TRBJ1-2,ASSQASFSYT
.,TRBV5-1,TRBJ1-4,ASSLGQGGEKLF
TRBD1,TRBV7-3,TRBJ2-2,ASSLLGQGYTGELF
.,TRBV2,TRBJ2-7,ASSESNEQY
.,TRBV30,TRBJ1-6,AWSRATSPLH
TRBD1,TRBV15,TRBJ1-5,ATSRVGTAYSNQPQH
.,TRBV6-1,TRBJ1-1,ASSEVGGTEAF
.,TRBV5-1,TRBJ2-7,ASSQGGGYEQY
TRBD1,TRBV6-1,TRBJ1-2,ASRMTGVAAVGYT
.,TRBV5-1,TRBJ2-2,ASSLGGNTGELF
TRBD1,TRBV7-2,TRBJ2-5,ASAWGTGAYQETQY
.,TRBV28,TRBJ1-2,ASSRQQYGYT
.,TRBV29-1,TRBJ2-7,SVDGGDEQY
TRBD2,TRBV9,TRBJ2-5,ASSVTPTSGETQY
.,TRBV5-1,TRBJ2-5,ASREGFGPQETQY
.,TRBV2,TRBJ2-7,ASSDRSVSEQY
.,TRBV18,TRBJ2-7,ASSNRAHEQY
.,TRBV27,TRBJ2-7,AAQGSSNEQY
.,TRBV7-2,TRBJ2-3,ASSLGGRIGTDTQY
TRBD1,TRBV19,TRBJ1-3,ASRDPGQANTIY
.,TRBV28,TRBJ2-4,ASSRRGVTGRWKNIQY
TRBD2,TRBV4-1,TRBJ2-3,ASSQNPSGRAPDTQY
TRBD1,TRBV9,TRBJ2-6,ASSSGTGASGANVLT
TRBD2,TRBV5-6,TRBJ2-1,ASSSETSGLNEQF
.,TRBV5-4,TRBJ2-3,ASSLERRGETDTQY
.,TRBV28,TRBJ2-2,ASSVRNTGELF
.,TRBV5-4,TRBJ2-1,ASSLIGSGEQF
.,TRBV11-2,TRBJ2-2,ASSFSEFGELF
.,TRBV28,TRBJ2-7,ASSPRVIGGPLGTHYEQY
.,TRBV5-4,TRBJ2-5,ASTGTGNQGETQY
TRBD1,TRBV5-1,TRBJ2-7,ASNEDRGGYEQY